This is a list of T cell receptor beta chains from one sample in a study of T cell clones after liver transplantation. The repertoire was sequenced with immunoSEQ multiplex PCR; TCRdb's copy has only in-frame clones and lacks some. The sample shows around 110,000 clones, 90% of them seen only once. This material consisted of CD4+ T cells from blood, taken 12 months after liver transplant. The receptors here all came from a human patient who received a liver transplant. Some T cells may be transferred from the graft donor. Both conserved end residues are part of each CDR3. The D gene is left open where the match is weak. Rows may omit the clone size; those that give it use once, few, many or a size class.

abundance: -; v_gene: TRBV25-1; j_gene: TRBJ2-2; d_gene: TRBD1; CDR3aa: CASSDRQGGELFF; CDR3nt: TGTGCCAGCAGTGACCGACAGGGCGGGGAGCTGTTTTTT
abundance: -; v_gene: TRBV5-1; j_gene: TRBJ1-1; d_gene: TRBD1; CDR3aa: CARAPLGTGSNTEAFF; CDR3nt: TGCGCCAGAGCCCCCCTAGGGACAGGGAGTAACACTGAAGCTTTCTTT
abundance: -; v_gene: TRBV4-3; j_gene: TRBJ2-3; d_gene: -; CDR3aa: CASSQGDGSHTDTQYF; CDR3nt: TGCGCCAGCAGCCAAGGGGACGGCTCTCACACAGATACGCAGTATTTT
abundance: -; v_gene: TRBV7-8; j_gene: TRBJ1-4; d_gene: TRBD1; CDR3aa: CASSIQGGTNEKLFF; CDR3nt: TGTGCCAGCAGCATACAGGGGGGCACTAATGAAAAACTGTTTTTT
abundance: -; v_gene: TRBV15; j_gene: TRBJ1-5; d_gene: TRBD1; CDR3aa: CATSPWAGGDQPQHF; CDR3nt: TGTGCCACCAGCCCCTGGGCAGGGGGCGATCAGCCCCAGCATTTT
abundance: -; v_gene: TRBV27; j_gene: TRBJ1-4; d_gene: -; CDR3aa: CASSSRQGWNEKLFF; CDR3nt: TGTGCCAGCAGTTCCCGGCAGGGTTGGAATGAAAAACTGTTTTTT
abundance: -; v_gene: TRBV6-5; j_gene: TRBJ2-7; d_gene: TRBD1; CDR3aa: CASSSGQGALYEQYF; CDR3nt: TGTGCCAGCAGCTCCGGACAGGGGGCTCTCTACGAGCAGTACTTC
abundance: once; v_gene: TRBV7-3; j_gene: TRBJ2-2; d_gene: -; CDR3aa: CASSLVSTGELFF; CDR3nt: TGTGCCAGCAGCTTAGTGTCCACCGGGGAGCTGTTTTTT
abundance: -; v_gene: TRBV28; j_gene: TRBJ2-5; d_gene: -; CDR3aa: CASNPGRGGQETQYF; CDR3nt: TGTGCCAGCAACCCGGGTAGGGGTGGTCAAGAGACCCAGTACTTC
abundance: -; v_gene: TRBV28; j_gene: TRBJ2-7; d_gene: -; CDR3aa: CASSRLLANYEQYF; CDR3nt: TGTGCCAGCAGCCGCCTCCTAGCGAATTACGAGCAGTACTTC
abundance: -; v_gene: TRBV7-2; j_gene: TRBJ2-2; d_gene: TRBD2; CDR3aa: CASSSPGLAGAGELFF; CDR3nt: TGTGCCAGCAGCTCACCGGGACTAGCGGGAGCCGGGGAGCTGTTTTTT
abundance: -; v_gene: TRBV27; j_gene: TRBJ2-1; d_gene: -; CDR3aa: CASSPRQGNEQFF; CDR3nt: TGTGCCAGCAGCCCCCGCCAGGGGAATGAGCAGTTCTTC
abundance: -; v_gene: TRBV13; j_gene: TRBJ2-7; d_gene: -; CDR3aa: CASSSSGASYEQYF; CDR3nt: TGTGCCAGCAGTTCCTCGGGGGCCTCCTACGAGCAGTACTTC
abundance: -; v_gene: TRBV25-1; j_gene: TRBJ1-4; d_gene: TRBD1; CDR3aa: CASSEFAGGREKLFF; CDR3nt: TGTGCCAGCAGTGAATTCGCAGGGGGCCGTGAAAAACTGTTTTTT
abundance: -; v_gene: TRBV19; j_gene: TRBJ1-2; d_gene: -; CDR3aa: CASRLQGKDGYTF; CDR3nt: TGTGCCAGTCGGCTGCAGGGGAAGGATGGCTACACCTTC
abundance: once; v_gene: TRBV7-2; j_gene: TRBJ1-3; d_gene: TRBD1; CDR3aa: CASSLGTGPGNTIYF; CDR3nt: TGTGCCAGCAGCTTGGGGACAGGGCCCGGAAACACCATATATTTT
abundance: -; v_gene: TRBV11-3; j_gene: TRBJ2-7; d_gene: -; CDR3aa: CASSLVWGQHSYEQYF; CDR3nt: TGTGCCAGCAGCTTAGTGTGGGGACAACACTCCTACGAGCAGTACTTC
abundance: -; v_gene: TRBV4-2; j_gene: TRBJ2-2; d_gene: TRBD2; CDR3aa: CASSQEGGLGGNTGELFF; CDR3nt: TGTGCCAGCAGCCAAGAGGGAGGACTAGGTGGTAACACCGGGGAGCTGTTTTTT
abundance: -; v_gene: TRBV25-1; j_gene: TRBJ2-3; d_gene: -; CDR3aa: CASSEYGQVSTDTQYF; CDR3nt: TGTGCCAGCAGTGAATATGGACAAGTCAGCACAGATACGCAGTATTTT
abundance: -; v_gene: TRBV9; j_gene: TRBJ2-1; d_gene: -; CDR3aa: CASSVGVPGASGNEQFF; CDR3nt: TGTGCCAGCAGCGTAGGAGTCCCAGGGGCTTCGGGTAATGAGCAGTTCTTC
abundance: once; v_gene: TRBV4-1; j_gene: TRBJ2-1; d_gene: -; CDR3aa: CASSQVHGTDEQFF; CDR3nt: TGCGCCAGCAGCCAAGTCCACGGGACGGATGAGCAGTTCTTC
abundance: once; v_gene: TRBV11-3; j_gene: TRBJ2-7; d_gene: -; CDR3aa: CASSLDSGPTSYEQYF; CDR3nt: TGTGCCAGCAGCTTAGACTCGGGACCGACCTCCTACGAGCAGTACTTC
abundance: -; v_gene: TRBV5-1; j_gene: TRBJ1-2; d_gene: TRBD1; CDR3aa: CASSVRDRPFSYGYTF; CDR3nt: TGCGCCAGCAGCGTCCGGGACAGACCTTTCTCCTATGGCTACACCTTC
abundance: -; v_gene: TRBV5-1; j_gene: TRBJ2-3; d_gene: -; CDR3aa: CASSLLGGSVPDTQYF; CDR3nt: TGCGCCAGCAGCTTGTTGGGCGGATCGGTTCCCGATACGCAGTATTTT
abundance: -; v_gene: TRBV5-6; j_gene: TRBJ2-2; d_gene: -; CDR3aa: CASSGDFLHGELFF; CDR3nt: TGTGCCAGCAGCGGGGACTTCTTGCACGGGGAGCTGTTTTTT
abundance: -; v_gene: TRBV11-2; j_gene: TRBJ2-2; d_gene: TRBD1; CDR3aa: CASTGVGELFF; CDR3nt: TGTGCCAGTACAGGGGTCGGGGAGCTGTTTTTT
abundance: -; v_gene: TRBV9; j_gene: TRBJ2-1; d_gene: TRBD2; CDR3aa: CASSKQGTSGINEQFF; CDR3nt: TGTGCCAGCAGCAAACAGGGGACTAGCGGGATCAATGAGCAGTTCTTC
abundance: -; v_gene: TRBV9; j_gene: TRBJ2-2; d_gene: TRBD2; CDR3aa: CASSPSGASGTTNTGELFF; CDR3nt: TGTGCCAGCAGCCCGAGCGGGGCTAGCGGGACTACGAACACCGGGGAGCTGTTTTTT
abundance: -; v_gene: TRBV5-1; j_gene: TRBJ2-3; d_gene: TRBD1; CDR3aa: CASSFNRGNTDTQYF; CDR3nt: TGCGCCAGCAGCTTTAACAGGGGTAACACAGATACGCAGTATTTT
abundance: few; v_gene: TRBV7-2; j_gene: TRBJ1-5; d_gene: -; CDR3aa: CASSFDQGRWQPQHF; CDR3nt: TGTGCCAGCAGCTTTGATCAGGGAAGGTGGCAGCCCCAGCATTTT
abundance: once; v_gene: TRBV7-2; j_gene: TRBJ2-7; d_gene: TRBD1; CDR3aa: CASSRPGQVNYEQYF; CDR3nt: TGTGCCAGCAGCCGCCCCGGACAGGTGAATTACGAGCAGTACTTC
abundance: -; v_gene: TRBV4-2; j_gene: TRBJ1-1; d_gene: TRBD1; CDR3aa: CASSDKISRDRGRTEAFF; CDR3nt: TGTGCCAGCAGCGACAAGATCAGCCGGGACAGGGGACGGACTGAAGCTTTCTTT
abundance: few; v_gene: TRBV7-9; j_gene: TRBJ2-7; d_gene: -; CDR3aa: CASGQEYEQYF; CDR3nt: TGTGCCAGCGGCCAAGAATACGAGCAGTACTTC
abundance: once; v_gene: TRBV10-2; j_gene: TRBJ2-6; d_gene: -; CDR3aa: CASSDTGSGANVLTF; CDR3nt: TGCGCCAGCAGTGACACAGGTTCTGGGGCCAACGTCCTGACTTTC
abundance: -; v_gene: TRBV14; j_gene: TRBJ2-2; d_gene: -; CDR3aa: CASSQDLVTGELFF; CDR3nt: TGTGCCAGCAGCCAAGATCTGGTTACCGGGGAGCTGTTTTTT
abundance: -; v_gene: TRBV11-2; j_gene: TRBJ1-5; d_gene: -; CDR3aa: CASSSYQLIQSYSNQPQHF; CDR3nt: TGTGCCAGCAGCTCCTATCAACTAATTCAGAGCTATAGCAATCAGCCCCAGCATTTT
abundance: -; v_gene: TRBV30; j_gene: TRBJ1-3; d_gene: -; CDR3aa: CAWSRGLSSGNTIYF; CDR3nt: TGTGCCTGGAGTAGAGGGCTGAGCTCTGGAAACACCATATATTTT
abundance: -; v_gene: TRBV11-2; j_gene: TRBJ2-3; d_gene: -; CDR3aa: CASTGTQFSRDTQYF; CDR3nt: TGTGCCAGCACCGGCACGCAATTCTCCAGGGATACGCAGTATTTT
abundance: -; v_gene: TRBV6-5; j_gene: TRBJ1-5; d_gene: -; CDR3aa: CASSYSDNQPQHF; CDR3nt: TGTGCCAGCAGTTACTCAGACAATCAGCCCCAGCATTTT
abundance: -; v_gene: TRBV6-1; j_gene: TRBJ2-1; d_gene: TRBD1; CDR3aa: CASSRDRAFEQFF; CDR3nt: TGTGCCAGCAGCCGGGACAGGGCGTTTGAGCAGTTCTTC
abundance: -; v_gene: TRBV10-3; j_gene: TRBJ2-3; d_gene: -; CDR3aa: CAISLIQGSSTDTQYF; CDR3nt: TGTGCCATCAGTTTAATACAGGGTAGTAGCACAGATACGCAGTATTTT
abundance: -; v_gene: TRBV6-4; j_gene: TRBJ2-1; d_gene: TRBD1; CDR3aa: CASSNRGDEQFF; CDR3nt: TGTGCCAGCAGTAACAGGGGCGATGAGCAGTTCTTC
abundance: -; v_gene: TRBV9; j_gene: TRBJ2-5; d_gene: -; CDR3aa: CASSVGGTVIYQETQYF; CDR3nt: TGTGCCAGCAGCGTAGGAGGGACTGTTATATATCAAGAGACCCAGTACTTC
abundance: -; v_gene: TRBV5-6; j_gene: TRBJ1-2; d_gene: -; CDR3aa: CASSIDSYTF; CDR3nt: TGTGCCAGCAGCATCGACAGCTACACCTTC
abundance: -; v_gene: TRBV11-2; j_gene: TRBJ1-5; d_gene: -; CDR3aa: CASSSYSNQPQHF; CDR3nt: TGTGCCAGCAGTTCTTACAGCAATCAGCCCCAGCATTTT
abundance: -; v_gene: TRBV6-5; j_gene: TRBJ2-7; d_gene: -; CDR3aa: CASSYSTDYYEQYF; CDR3nt: TGTGCCAGCAGTTACTCGACGGATTACTACGAGCAGTACTTC
abundance: -; v_gene: TRBV30; j_gene: TRBJ2-3; d_gene: TRBD2; CDR3aa: CAWRLAGSTDTQYF; CDR3nt: TGTGCCTGGAGGCTAGCGGGTAGCACAGATACGCAGTATTTT
abundance: once; v_gene: TRBV11-2; j_gene: TRBJ2-7; d_gene: TRBD2; CDR3aa: CASSLAATSGRHEQYF; CDR3nt: TGTGCCAGCAGCTTAGCGGCGACTAGCGGGAGACACGAGCAGTACTTC
abundance: -; v_gene: TRBV7-9; j_gene: TRBJ2-7; d_gene: -; CDR3aa: CASSSQGGGEQYF; CDR3nt: TGTGCCAGCAGCTCTCAGGGTGGAGGCGAGCAGTACTTC
abundance: -; v_gene: TRBV12-5; j_gene: TRBJ2-7; d_gene: -; CDR3aa: CASGLGVMPYEQYF; CDR3nt: TGTGCTAGTGGTTTGGGGGTTATGCCCTACGAGCAGTACTTC
abundance: -; v_gene: TRBV25-1; j_gene: TRBJ1-2; d_gene: TRBD1; CDR3aa: CASSELGDRGGYTF; CDR3nt: TGTGCCAGCAGTGAATTAGGGGACAGGGGTGGCTACACCTTC
abundance: -; v_gene: TRBV18; j_gene: TRBJ2-5; d_gene: TRBD1; CDR3aa: CASSFRDSGETQYF; CDR3nt: TGTGCCAGCTCATTCCGGGACAGCGGAGAGACCCAGTACTTC
abundance: -; v_gene: TRBV5-4; j_gene: TRBJ2-3; d_gene: -; CDR3aa: CASSLAQGTDTQYF; CDR3nt: TGTGCCAGCAGCTTGGCCCAGGGGACAGATACGCAGTATTTT